These T cell receptor beta chains were read from a single sample in a study of siplizumab effects on memory and regulatory T cells. TCRdb's table, derived via immunoSEQ multiplex PCR, lists solely in-frame clones and lacks some. The table shows 90,000 to 110,000 clones, with about 92% occurring only once. The sample comprised CD4+ T cells sorted from blood. These receptors originate from a human donor in good health. CDR3s include the opening cysteine and the closing phenylalanine or tryptophan. A D gene is named only where the DNA matches it firmly. Some rows mark clone size as missing; the rest say once, few, many or name a class of expanded clone.

clone size: -
J gene: TRBJ2-5
V gene: TRBV29-1
D gene: -
CDR3 protein: CSVAEGPETQYF
CDR3 DNA: TGCAGCGTTGCGGAGGGACCAGAGACCCAGTACTTC

clone size: -
J gene: TRBJ2-3
V gene: TRBV7-9
D gene: -
CDR3 protein: CATGSTDTQYF
CDR3 DNA: TGTGCCACGGGAAGCACAGATACGCAGTATTTT

clone size: -
J gene: TRBJ1-4
V gene: TRBV30
D gene: -
CDR3 protein: CAWNGRRSNEKLFF
CDR3 DNA: TGTGCCTGGAACGGACGGAGAAGTAATGAAAAACTGTTTTTT

clone size: few
J gene: TRBJ1-1
V gene: TRBV9
D gene: -
CDR3 protein: CASSPTVNTEAFF
CDR3 DNA: TGTGCCAGCAGCCCCACGGTGAACACTGAAGCTTTCTTT

clone size: -
J gene: TRBJ1-2
V gene: TRBV4-1
D gene: -
CDR3 protein: CASSGGDYGYTF
CDR3 DNA: TGCGCCAGCAGCGGCGGTGACTATGGCTACACCTTC

clone size: -
J gene: TRBJ2-3
V gene: TRBV9
D gene: -
CDR3 protein: CASSVRDATDTQYF
CDR3 DNA: TGTGCCAGCAGCGTAAGGGACGCAACAGATACGCAGTATTTT

clone size: -
J gene: TRBJ1-1
V gene: TRBV9
D gene: -
CDR3 protein: CASSVSPGGNTEAFF
CDR3 DNA: TGTGCCAGCAGCGTATCCCCGGGAGGGAACACTGAAGCTTTCTTT

clone size: -
J gene: TRBJ2-7
V gene: TRBV9
D gene: -
CDR3 protein: CASSPTPYEQYF
CDR3 DNA: TGTGCCAGCAGCCCCACCCCCTACGAGCAGTACTTC

clone size: -
J gene: TRBJ2-6
V gene: TRBV7-3
D gene: -
CDR3 protein: CASSPDRTLGGISLTF
CDR3 DNA: TGTGCCAGCAGCCCCGACAGAACTCTGGGTGGAATTAGCCTGACTTTC

clone size: -
J gene: TRBJ2-7
V gene: TRBV6-5
D gene: -
CDR3 protein: CASSPADSQLEQYF
CDR3 DNA: TGTGCCAGCAGCCCCGCCGACTCCCAATTAGAGCAGTACTTC

clone size: -
J gene: TRBJ1-1
V gene: TRBV5-1
D gene: -
CDR3 protein: CASSLDTGYTEAFF
CDR3 DNA: TGCGCCAGCAGCTTGGATACGGGTTACACTGAAGCTTTCTTT

clone size: once
J gene: TRBJ1-2
V gene: TRBV6-5
D gene: -
CDR3 protein: CASSYQASNYGYTF
CDR3 DNA: TGTGCCAGCAGTTACCAGGCCTCTAACTATGGCTACACCTTC

clone size: -
J gene: TRBJ2-7
V gene: TRBV10-3
D gene: TRBD2
CDR3 protein: CAISPAGLAGSYEQYF
CDR3 DNA: TGTGCCATCAGTCCCGCGGGGCTAGCGGGTTCCTACGAGCAGTACTTC

clone size: -
J gene: TRBJ2-2
V gene: TRBV11-2
D gene: TRBD1
CDR3 protein: CASKGPGTGDTGELFF
CDR3 DNA: TGTGCCAGCAAGGGCCCCGGGACAGGGGACACCGGGGAGCTGTTTTTT

clone size: -
J gene: TRBJ2-1
V gene: TRBV4-1
D gene: -
CDR3 protein: CASSQEFSIATAEQFF
CDR3 DNA: TGCGCCAGCAGCCAAGAATTCTCAATAGCGACGGCTGAGCAGTTCTTC

clone size: few
J gene: TRBJ2-3
V gene: TRBV7-2
D gene: -
CDR3 protein: CASSLVADTQYF
CDR3 DNA: TGTGCCAGCAGCTTAGTGGCAGATACGCAGTATTTT

clone size: -
J gene: TRBJ1-3
V gene: TRBV5-4
D gene: -
CDR3 protein: CASSLAGAAGNTIYF
CDR3 DNA: TGTGCCAGCAGCTTGGCCGGGGCAGCTGGAAACACCATATATTTT

clone size: -
J gene: TRBJ2-2
V gene: TRBV7-9
D gene: TRBD2
CDR3 protein: CASSSSGIEKVAGELFF
CDR3 DNA: TGTGCCAGCAGCTCAAGCGGGATAGAAAAGGTGGCCGGGGAGCTGTTTTTT

clone size: -
J gene: TRBJ1-1
V gene: TRBV29-1
D gene: -
CDR3 protein: CSVRRDKNTEAFF
CDR3 DNA: TGCAGCGTGCGCCGGGACAAGAACACTGAAGCTTTCTTT

clone size: -
J gene: TRBJ2-7
V gene: TRBV5-5
D gene: TRBD2
CDR3 protein: CASSLELIAGLLIEQYF
CDR3 DNA: TGTGCCAGCAGCTTGGAGCTAATAGCGGGACTTTTGATCGAGCAGTACTTC

clone size: -
J gene: TRBJ2-5
V gene: TRBV5-8
D gene: -
CDR3 protein: CASSRRDNQETQYF
CDR3 DNA: TGTGCCAGCAGCCGGCGGGACAACCAAGAGACCCAGTACTTC

clone size: -
J gene: TRBJ2-5
V gene: TRBV4-1
D gene: -
CDR3 protein: CASSQGGGGETQYF
CDR3 DNA: TGCGCCAGCAGCCAAGGAGGAGGTGGGGAGACCCAGTACTTC

clone size: -
J gene: TRBJ1-3
V gene: TRBV6-5
D gene: TRBD1
CDR3 protein: CASSNRDRVPNTIYF
CDR3 DNA: TGTGCCAGCAGTAACCGGGACAGGGTCCCGAACACCATATATTTT

clone size: -
J gene: TRBJ2-5
V gene: TRBV29-1
D gene: -
CDR3 protein: CSVDGRGSETQYF
CDR3 DNA: TGCAGCGTTGACGGACGTGGGAGTGAGACCCAGTACTTC

clone size: -
J gene: TRBJ2-7
V gene: TRBV7-2
D gene: TRBD2
CDR3 protein: CASSSVAGGHYEQYF
CDR3 DNA: TGTGCCAGCAGCTCTGTAGCGGGAGGCCACTACGAGCAGTACTTC

clone size: -
J gene: TRBJ2-5
V gene: TRBV6-1
D gene: -
CDR3 protein: CASSEGVLWGAGETQYF
CDR3 DNA: TGTGCCAGCAGTGAAGGGGTTTTGTGGGGGGCGGGAGAGACCCAGTACTTC

clone size: -
J gene: TRBJ2-5
V gene: TRBV18
D gene: -
CDR3 protein: CASSPLAKQETQYF
CDR3 DNA: TGTGCCAGCTCACCACTCGCTAAACAAGAGACCCAGTACTTC

clone size: -
J gene: TRBJ1-6
V gene: TRBV10-3
D gene: -
CDR3 protein: CAISESRGGGNNSPLHF
CDR3 DNA: TGTGCCATCAGTGAGTCAAGGGGTGGCGGGAACAATTCACCCCTCCACTTT

clone size: -
J gene: TRBJ2-2
V gene: TRBV7-2
D gene: -
CDR3 protein: CASSPLTIGVLNTGELFF
CDR3 DNA: TGTGCCAGCAGCCCCCTGACCATTGGGGTATTGAACACCGGGGAGCTGTTTTTT

clone size: -
J gene: TRBJ1-4
V gene: TRBV5-6
D gene: TRBD1
CDR3 protein: CASSLQGVFEKLFF
CDR3 DNA: TGTGCCAGCAGCCTGCAGGGGGTTTTTGAAAAACTGTTTTTT

clone size: -
J gene: TRBJ2-1
V gene: TRBV7-6
D gene: TRBD2
CDR3 protein: CASSLEGLADPYNEQFF
CDR3 DNA: TGTGCCAGCAGCTTAGAGGGCCTAGCGGACCCCTACAATGAGCAGTTCTTC

clone size: -
J gene: TRBJ2-1
V gene: TRBV6-1
D gene: -
CDR3 protein: CASSDRVSNEQFF
CDR3 DNA: TGTGCCAGCAGTGACAGGGTGTCGAATGAGCAGTTCTTC

clone size: -
J gene: TRBJ1-3
V gene: TRBV6-5
D gene: -
CDR3 protein: CASSDRAGNTIYF
CDR3 DNA: TGTGCCAGCAGTGATAGGGCCGGAAACACCATATATTTT

clone size: -
J gene: TRBJ2-1
V gene: TRBV11-3
D gene: TRBD2
CDR3 protein: CASSLGLAGVANEQFF
CDR3 DNA: TGTGCCAGCAGCTTGGGACTAGCGGGAGTTGCCAATGAGCAGTTCTTC

clone size: -
J gene: TRBJ1-2
V gene: TRBV6-5
D gene: TRBD1
CDR3 protein: CASSKLTQGRGGYTF
CDR3 DNA: TGTGCCAGCAGCAAACTGACACAGGGGAGGGGTGGCTACACCTTC

clone size: -
J gene: TRBJ2-1
V gene: TRBV10-1
D gene: -
CDR3 protein: CASSNGVWGAEQFF
CDR3 DNA: TGCGCCAGCAGTAATGGCGTTTGGGGTGCTGAGCAGTTCTTC

clone size: -
J gene: TRBJ1-2
V gene: TRBV21-1
D gene: -
CDR3 protein: CARGDRGHGYTF
CDR3 DNA: TGTGCCAGGGGGGACAGGGGTCATGGCTACACCTTC

clone size: once
J gene: TRBJ1-5
V gene: TRBV19
D gene: TRBD1
CDR3 protein: CASTVLGTASNQPQHF
CDR3 DNA: TGTGCCAGTACCGTCCTCGGGACAGCTAGCAATCAGCCCCAGCATTTT

clone size: -
J gene: TRBJ2-1
V gene: TRBV21-1
D gene: -
CDR3 protein: CASQGGARNEQFF
CDR3 DNA: TGTGCCAGCCAAGGCGGGGCGCGCAATGAGCAGTTCTTC

clone size: -
J gene: TRBJ2-2
V gene: TRBV4-1
D gene: -
CDR3 protein: CASSQGRVGDTGELFF
CDR3 DNA: TGCGCCAGCAGCCAAGGGCGAGTTGGGGACACCGGGGAGCTGTTTTTT

clone size: -
J gene: TRBJ2-1
V gene: TRBV7-9
D gene: -
CDR3 protein: CASSLVGDEQFF
CDR3 DNA: TGTGCCAGCAGCTTAGTGGGGGATGAGCAGTTCTTC

clone size: -
J gene: TRBJ2-5
V gene: TRBV9
D gene: -
CDR3 protein: CASSPTRRETQYF
CDR3 DNA: TGTGCCAGCAGCCCGACTAGGAGGGAGACCCAGTACTTC

clone size: -
J gene: TRBJ2-1
V gene: TRBV6-6
D gene: -
CDR3 protein: CASNPRTGANEQFF
CDR3 DNA: TGTGCCAGCAACCCCCGGACTGGGGCAAATGAGCAGTTCTTC

clone size: -
J gene: TRBJ1-2
V gene: TRBV2
D gene: -
CDR3 protein: CASSDPPLQGGYTF
CDR3 DNA: TGTGCCAGCAGTGACCCCCCGCTTCAGGGAGGCTACACCTTC

clone size: -
J gene: TRBJ1-1
V gene: TRBV9
D gene: -
CDR3 protein: CASSVAAEGAEAFF
CDR3 DNA: TGTGCCAGCAGCGTAGCGGCAGAAGGGGCTGAAGCTTTCTTT

clone size: -
J gene: TRBJ1-1
V gene: TRBV18
D gene: TRBD1
CDR3 protein: CASSPPGQGNTEAFF
CDR3 DNA: TGTGCCAGCTCACCACCGGGACAGGGTAACACTGAAGCTTTCTTT

clone size: -
J gene: TRBJ1-2
V gene: TRBV4-1
D gene: -
CDR3 protein: CASSPTLTVNYGYTF
CDR3 DNA: TGCGCCAGCAGCCCGACTCTGACAGTTAACTATGGCTACACCTTC

clone size: -
J gene: TRBJ2-2
V gene: TRBV5-1
D gene: -
CDR3 protein: CASSLLNTGELFF
CDR3 DNA: TGCGCCAGCAGCTTACTCAACACCGGGGAGCTGTTTTTT

clone size: -
J gene: TRBJ2-7
V gene: TRBV6-1
D gene: TRBD2
CDR3 protein: CASSGPTSGGLEQYF
CDR3 DNA: TGTGCCAGCAGTGGGCCGACTAGCGGGGGGCTCGAGCAGTACTTC

clone size: -
J gene: TRBJ2-1
V gene: TRBV11-3
D gene: -
CDR3 protein: CASSFPGVNEQFF
CDR3 DNA: TGTGCCAGCAGCTTCCCGGGAGTCAATGAGCAGTTCTTC

clone size: -
J gene: TRBJ2-5
V gene: TRBV7-9
D gene: -
CDR3 protein: CASSPDRTQYF
CDR3 DNA: TGTGCCAGCAGCCCGGACCGAACCCAGTACTTC